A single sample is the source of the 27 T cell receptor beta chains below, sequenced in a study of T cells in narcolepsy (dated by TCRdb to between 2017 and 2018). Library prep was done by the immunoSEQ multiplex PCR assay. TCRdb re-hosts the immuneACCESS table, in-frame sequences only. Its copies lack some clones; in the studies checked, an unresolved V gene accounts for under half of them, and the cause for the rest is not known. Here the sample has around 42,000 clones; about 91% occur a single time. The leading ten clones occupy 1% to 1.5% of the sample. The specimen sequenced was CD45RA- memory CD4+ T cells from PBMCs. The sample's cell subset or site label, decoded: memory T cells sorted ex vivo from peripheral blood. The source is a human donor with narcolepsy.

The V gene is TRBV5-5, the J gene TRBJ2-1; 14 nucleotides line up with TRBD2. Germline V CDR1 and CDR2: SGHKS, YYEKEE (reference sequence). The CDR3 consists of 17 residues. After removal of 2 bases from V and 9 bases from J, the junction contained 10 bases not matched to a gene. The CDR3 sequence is CASSFTLRTSGRSEQFF. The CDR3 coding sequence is TGTGCCAGCAGCTTTACTCTGAGGACTAGCGGGAGGAGTGAGCAGTTCTTC.

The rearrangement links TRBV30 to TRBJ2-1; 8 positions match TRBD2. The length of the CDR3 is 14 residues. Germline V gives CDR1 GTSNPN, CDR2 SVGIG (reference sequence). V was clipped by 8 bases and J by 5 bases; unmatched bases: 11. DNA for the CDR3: TGTGCCCGTAGGGTAGCGGGACCTAACAATGAGCAGTTCTTC. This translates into CARRVAGPNNEQFF.

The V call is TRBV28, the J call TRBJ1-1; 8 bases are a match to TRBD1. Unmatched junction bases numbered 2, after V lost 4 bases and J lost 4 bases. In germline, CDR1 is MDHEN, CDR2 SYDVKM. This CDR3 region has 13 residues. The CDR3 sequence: CASSSGQATEAFF. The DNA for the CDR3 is TGTGCCAGCAGTTCGGGACAGGCCACTGAAGCTTTCTTT.

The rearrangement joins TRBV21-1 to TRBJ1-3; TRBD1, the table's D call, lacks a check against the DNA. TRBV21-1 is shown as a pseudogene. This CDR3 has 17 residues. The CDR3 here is CASSKPGGTGAGNTIYF. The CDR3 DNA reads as TGTGCCAGCAGCAAGCCGGGGGGGACAGGGGCAGGAAACACCATATATTTT.

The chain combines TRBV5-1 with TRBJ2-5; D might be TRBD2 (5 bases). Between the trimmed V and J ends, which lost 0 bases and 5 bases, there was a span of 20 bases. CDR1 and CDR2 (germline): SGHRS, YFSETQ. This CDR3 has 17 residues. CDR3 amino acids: CASSLVRSAVEGETQYF. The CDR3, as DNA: TGCGCCAGCAGCTTGGTCAGGAGTGCGGTAGAGGGTGAGACCCAGTACTTC.

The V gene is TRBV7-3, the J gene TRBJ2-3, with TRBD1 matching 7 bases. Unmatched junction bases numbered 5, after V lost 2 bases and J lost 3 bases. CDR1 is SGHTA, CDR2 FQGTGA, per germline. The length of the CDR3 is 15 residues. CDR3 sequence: CASSLYRGQTDTQYF. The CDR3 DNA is TGTGCCAGCAGCTTATACAGGGGCCAGACAGATACGCAGTATTTT.

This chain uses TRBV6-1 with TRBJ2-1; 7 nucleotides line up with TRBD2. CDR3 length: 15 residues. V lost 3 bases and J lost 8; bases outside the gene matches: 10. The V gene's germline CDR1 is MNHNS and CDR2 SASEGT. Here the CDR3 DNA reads TGTGCCAGCAGTGATCAGGGCGGGAGCTTCGATGAGCAGTTCTTC. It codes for CASSDQGGSFDEQFF.

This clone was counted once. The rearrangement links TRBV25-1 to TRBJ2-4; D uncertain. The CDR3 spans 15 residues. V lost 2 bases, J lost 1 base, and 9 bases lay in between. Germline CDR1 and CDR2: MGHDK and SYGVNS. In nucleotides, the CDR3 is TGTGCCAGCAGTGAACATGGGTGGGCCAAAAACATTCAGTACTTC. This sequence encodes CASSEHGWAKNIQYF. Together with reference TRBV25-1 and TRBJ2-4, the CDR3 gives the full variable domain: EADIYQTPRYLVIGTGKKITLECSQTMGHDKMYWYQQDPGMELHLIHYSYGVNSTEKGDLSSESTVSRIRTEHFPLTLESARPSHTSQYLCASSEHGWAKNIQYFGAGTRLSVL.

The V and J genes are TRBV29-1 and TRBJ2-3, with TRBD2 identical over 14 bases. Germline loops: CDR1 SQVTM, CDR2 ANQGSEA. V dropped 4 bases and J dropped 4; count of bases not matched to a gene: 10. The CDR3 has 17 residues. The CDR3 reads CSVVPETSGGGADTQYF. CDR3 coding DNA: TGCAGCGTTGTGCCTGAGACTAGCGGGGGGGGAGCAGATACGCAGTATTTT.

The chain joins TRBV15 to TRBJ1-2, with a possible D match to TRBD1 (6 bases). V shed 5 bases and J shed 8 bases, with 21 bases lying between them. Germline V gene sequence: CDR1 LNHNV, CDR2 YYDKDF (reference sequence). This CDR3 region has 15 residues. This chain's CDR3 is CATSAGTGLAGGYTF. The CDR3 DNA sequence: TGTGCCACCAGCGCCGGAACAGGGTTGGCTGGAGGCTACACCTTC.

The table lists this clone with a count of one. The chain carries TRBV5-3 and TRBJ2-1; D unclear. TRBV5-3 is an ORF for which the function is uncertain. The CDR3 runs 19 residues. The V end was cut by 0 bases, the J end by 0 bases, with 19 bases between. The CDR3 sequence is CARSLANLFPWSSYNEQFF. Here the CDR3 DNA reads TGTGCCAGAAGCTTGGCGAACCTTTTCCCTTGGAGCTCCTACAATGAGCAGTTCTTC.

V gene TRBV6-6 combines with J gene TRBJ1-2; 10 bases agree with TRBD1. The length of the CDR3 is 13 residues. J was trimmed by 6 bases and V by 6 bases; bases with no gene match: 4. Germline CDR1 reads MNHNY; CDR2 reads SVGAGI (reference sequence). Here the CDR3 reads CASSRQGADGYTF. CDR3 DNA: TGTGCCAGCAGCCGACAGGGGGCGGATGGCTACACCTTC.

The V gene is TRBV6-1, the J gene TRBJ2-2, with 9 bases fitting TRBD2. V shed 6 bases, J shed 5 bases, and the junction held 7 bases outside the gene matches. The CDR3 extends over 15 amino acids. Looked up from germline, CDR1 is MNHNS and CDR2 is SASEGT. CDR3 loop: CASRGGRALTGELFF. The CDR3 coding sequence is TGTGCCAGCAGAGGCGGGAGGGCCTTGACCGGGGAGCTGTTTTTT.

The CDR3: CASSQLAGVGNEQFF. Here the CDR3 DNA reads TGTGCCAGCAGCCAACTAGCGGGAGTGGGCAATGAGCAGTTCTTC. V gene TRBV7-9 combines with J gene TRBJ2-1; 11 bases match TRBD2. Per the germline V gene, CDR1 is SEHNR and CDR2 is FQNEAQ (reference sequence). The ends lost 5 bases at V and 6 bases at J; junction bases unmatched: 6. The CDR3 contains 15 residues.

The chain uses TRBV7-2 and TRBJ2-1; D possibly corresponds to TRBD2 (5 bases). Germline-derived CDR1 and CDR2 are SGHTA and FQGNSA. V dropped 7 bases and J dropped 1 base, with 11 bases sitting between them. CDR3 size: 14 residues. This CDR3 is CASNGGGSYNEQFF. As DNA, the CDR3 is TGTGCCAGCAACGGAGGCGGTTCCTACAATGAGCAGTTCTTC.

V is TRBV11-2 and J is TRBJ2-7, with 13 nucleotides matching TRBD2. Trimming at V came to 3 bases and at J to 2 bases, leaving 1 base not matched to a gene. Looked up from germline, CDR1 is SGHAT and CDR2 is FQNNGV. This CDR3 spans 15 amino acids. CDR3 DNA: TGTGCCAGCAGCTTGGGGACTAGCGGGACCTACGAGCAGTACTTC. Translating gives CASSLGTSGTYEQYF.

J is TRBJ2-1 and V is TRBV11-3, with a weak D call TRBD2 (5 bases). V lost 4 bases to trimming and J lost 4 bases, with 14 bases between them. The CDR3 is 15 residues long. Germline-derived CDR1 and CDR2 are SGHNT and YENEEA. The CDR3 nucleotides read TGTGCCAGCAGCTCCGGGGTGAGCAGGTACAATGAGCAGTTCTTC. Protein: CASSSGVSRYNEQFF.

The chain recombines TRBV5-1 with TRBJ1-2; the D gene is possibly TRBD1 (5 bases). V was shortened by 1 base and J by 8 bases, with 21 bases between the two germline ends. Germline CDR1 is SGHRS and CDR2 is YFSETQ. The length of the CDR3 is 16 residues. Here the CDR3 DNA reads TGCGCCAGCAGCTTGTTTGACGGAAGGGGCAGGGACGGCTACACCTTC. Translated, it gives CASSLFDGRGRDGYTF.

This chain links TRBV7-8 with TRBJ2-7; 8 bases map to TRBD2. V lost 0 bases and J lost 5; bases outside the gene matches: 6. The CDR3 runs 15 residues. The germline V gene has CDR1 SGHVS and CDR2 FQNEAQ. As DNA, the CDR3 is TGTGCCAGCAGCTTAGCAGCAGCGGGAGTAAACGAGCAGTACTTC. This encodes CASSLAAAGVNEQYF.

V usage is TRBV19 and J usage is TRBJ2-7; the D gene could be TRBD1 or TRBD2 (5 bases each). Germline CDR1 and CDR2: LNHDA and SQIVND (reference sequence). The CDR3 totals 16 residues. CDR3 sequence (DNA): TGTGTCGAGACGAGGGCCGAAAGGGGAAGGAACCACGAGCAGTACTTC. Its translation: CVETRAERGRNHEQYF.

CDR3 sequence reads: CASSPVGGQITQYF. CDR3 nucleotides: TGTGCCAGCAGCCCAGTAGGGGGCCAGATCACCCAGTACTTC. J is TRBJ2-5 and V is TRBV7-9, with 7 bases matching TRBD1. V shed 5 bases, J shed 8 bases, and the junction held 11 bases outside the gene matches. Germline CDR1 reads SEHNR; CDR2 reads FQNEAQ (reference sequence). The length of the CDR3 is 14 residues.

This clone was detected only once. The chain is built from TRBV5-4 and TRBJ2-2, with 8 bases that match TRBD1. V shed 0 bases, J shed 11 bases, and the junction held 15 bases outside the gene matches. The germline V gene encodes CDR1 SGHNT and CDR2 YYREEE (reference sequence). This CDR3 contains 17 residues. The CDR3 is CASSLGHTKTGVGELFF. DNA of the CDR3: TGTGCCAGCAGCTTGGGCCATACAAAGACAGGGGTGGGAGAGCTGTTTTTT.

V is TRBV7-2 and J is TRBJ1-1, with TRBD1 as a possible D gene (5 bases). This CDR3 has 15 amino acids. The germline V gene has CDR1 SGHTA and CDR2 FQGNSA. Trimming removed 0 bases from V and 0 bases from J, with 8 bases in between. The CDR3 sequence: CASSLAQGLNTEAFF. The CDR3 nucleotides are TGTGCCAGCAGCTTAGCGCAGGGATTGAACACTGAAGCTTTCTTT.

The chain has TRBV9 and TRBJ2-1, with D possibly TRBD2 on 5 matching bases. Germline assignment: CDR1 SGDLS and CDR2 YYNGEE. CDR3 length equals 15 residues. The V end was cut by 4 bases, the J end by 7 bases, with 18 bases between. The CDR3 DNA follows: TGTGCCAGCAGCCGTAGGCTCGTTAGCGAGAATGAGCAGTTCTTC. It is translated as CASSRRLVSENEQFF.

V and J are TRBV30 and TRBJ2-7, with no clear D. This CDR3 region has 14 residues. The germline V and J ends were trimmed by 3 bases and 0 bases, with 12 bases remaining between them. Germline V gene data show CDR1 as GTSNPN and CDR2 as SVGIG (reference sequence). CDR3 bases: TGTGCCTGGAGAAAACTCCAGAGCTCCTACGAGCAGTACTTC. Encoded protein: CAWRKLQSSYEQYF.

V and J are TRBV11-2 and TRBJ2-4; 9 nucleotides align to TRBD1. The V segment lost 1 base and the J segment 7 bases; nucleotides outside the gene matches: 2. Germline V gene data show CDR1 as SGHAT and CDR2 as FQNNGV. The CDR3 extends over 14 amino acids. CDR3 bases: TGTGCCAGCAGCTTAGTGACAGGGGGTAACATTCAGTACTTC. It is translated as CASSLVTGGNIQYF.

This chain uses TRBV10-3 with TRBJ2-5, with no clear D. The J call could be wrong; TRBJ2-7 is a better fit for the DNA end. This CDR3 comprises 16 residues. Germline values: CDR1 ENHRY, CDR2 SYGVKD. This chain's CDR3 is CAISESSLKDSDEQYF. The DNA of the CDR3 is TGTGCCATCAGTGAGTCCTCCTTAAAGGATTCAGACGAGCAGTACTTC.